The entry below describes one T cell receptor beta chain. TCRdb's table, derived via immunoSEQ multiplex PCR, lists solely in-frame clones and lacks some. This table has about 170,000 clones, around 80% appearing once. The junction had 7 bases not matched to a gene; V was cut back by 7 bases and J by 6 bases. Germline loops: CDR1 LNHDA, CDR2 SQIVND (reference sequence). CDR3 length equals 14 residues. The data are from a study of blood T cell repertoires in COVID-19. Participant-given clinical history determined each cohort assignment. The sequence came from a woman in her fifties or sixties in a cohort exposed to, infected with or recovered from COVID-19 (not recorded which). The chain joins TRBV19 to TRBJ1-1; 11 nucleotides agree with TRBD1. Sequencing input: PBMCs or T cells enriched from blood (not recorded which). CDR3 protein: CASTSPGQGAEAFF. CDR3 in DNA: TGTGCCAGTACCAGTCCGGGACAGGGGGCTGAAGCTTTCTTT.